The 19 T cell receptor beta chains in this list originate from one sample, sequenced in a study of cytomegalovirus exposure and HLA in healthy donors (dated by TCRdb to 2016 to 2017). The library was generated by the immunoSEQ multiplex PCR assay. The multiplex PCR relied on a mix of 60 forward primers for TCR Vbeta segments and 13 reverse primers for TCR Jbeta segments. TCRdb re-hosts the immuneACCESS table, in-frame sequences only. Its copies lack some clones; in the studies checked, an unresolved V gene accounts for under half of them, and the cause for the rest is not known. For this sample there are hundreds of thousands of clones; around 76% appear just once. The ten top clones hold about 6.1% of the sample. The sample taken for sequencing was PBMCs. These receptors all come from a man aged 35 to 55 in good health and CMV-seropositive.

The genes are TRBV16 and TRBJ1-1, with D unclear. V shed 0 bases and J shed 1 base, with 6 bases lying between them. Germline CDR1 and CDR2: KGHSY and FQNENV. This CDR3 has 14 amino acids. DNA for the CDR3: TGTGCCAGCAGCCAATCGGAGAGGAACACTGAAGCTTTCTTT. Translated: CASSQSERNTEAFF. Full variable domain (rest looked up from reference TRBV16 and TRBJ1-1): GEEVAQTPKHLVRGEGQKAKLYCAPIKGHSYVFWYQQVLKNEFKFLISFQNENVFDETGMPKERFSAKCLPNSPCSLEIQATKLEDSAVYFCASSQSERNTEAFFGQGTRLTVV.

This chain connects TRBV4-2 to TRBJ2-1; 11 bases align to TRBD2. Germline lookup yields CDR1 LGHNA and CDR2 YNFKEQ. Trimming removed 0 bases from V and 7 bases from J; junction bases left unmatched: 8. This CDR3 has 17 amino acids. The CDR3 reads CASSQDLAGGLQNEQFF. CDR3 coding DNA: TGTGCCAGCAGCCAAGACTTAGCGGGAGGGCTTCAGAATGAGCAGTTCTTC.

The chain employs TRBV7-9 and TRBJ2-7; tentative D call: TRBD1 (5 bases). This CDR3 is 12 amino acids long. V was cut by 3 bases and J by 3 bases, with 6 bases left in between. Germline V lookup: CDR1 SEHNR, CDR2 FQNEAQ (reference sequence). The CDR3 DNA is TGTGCCAGCAGCTTTGACAGCTACGAGCAGTACTTC. Translation gives CASSFDSYEQYF. Supplemented by reference TRBV7-9 and TRBJ2-7, the full variable domain reads DTGVSQNPRHKITKRGQNVTFRCDPISEHNRLYWYRQTLGQGPEFLTYFQNEAQLEKSRLLSDRFSAERPKGSFSTLEIQRTEQGDSAMYLCASSFDSYEQYFGPGTRLTVT.

The chain is built from TRBV28 and TRBJ1-5, with D possibly matching TRBD1 (5 bases). Germline V gene lookup returns CDR1 MDHEN and CDR2 SYDVKM. V was cut by 6 bases and J by 3 bases, with 9 bases left in between. The length of the CDR3 is 13 residues. CDR3 protein: CASRDSINQPQHF. CDR3 bases: TGTGCCAGCAGAGACAGTATCAATCAGCCCCAGCATTTT.

The gene calls are TRBV27 and TRBJ1-1; no clear D. V dropped 10 bases and J dropped 1 base, with 13 bases sitting between them. Germline values: CDR1 MNHEY, CDR2 SMNVEV (reference sequence). The CDR3 contains 13 residues. For the CDR3, the DNA is TGTGCCACCGGGAGTATAGAGAACACTGAAGCTTTCTTT. Translating gives CATGSIENTEAFF.

The genes are TRBV19 and TRBJ1-5; 9 bases are a match to TRBD1. CDR1 is LNHDA, CDR2 SQIVND, per germline (reference sequence). CDR3 length: 17 residues. J gave up 4 bases and V 6 bases, and 13 bases lay outside the gene matches. The CDR3 DNA reads TGTGCCAGTAGGTCCGGGACAGGGCGATCGGGGAATCAGCCCCAGCATTTT. Translating it yields CASRSGTGRSGNQPQHF.

The chain carries TRBV6-1 and TRBJ2-2, with 7 bases matching TRBD2. The J segment lost 3 bases and the V segment lost 2 bases, leaving 9 bases of the junction unmatched. This CDR3 has 17 amino acids. CDR1 and CDR2 (germline): MNHNS, SASEGT. The CDR3 DNA sequence: TGTGCCAGCAGTGAATTCGGAGGGGAGGGATACACCGGGGAGCTGTTTTTT. Its translation is CASSEFGGEGYTGELFF.

In this sample, this clone turned up a few times. The CDR3, as DNA: TGTGCCAGCAGTCCACTAGCGGGAGGGCCTGGGGAGCAGTTCTTC. Its translation: CASSPLAGGPGEQFF. The rearrangement uses TRBV6-6 and TRBJ2-1; 13 bases agree with TRBD2. This CDR3 has 15 residues. V lost 5 bases, J lost 10 bases, and 8 bases stayed unmatched. Germline V gene data show CDR1 as MNHNY and CDR2 as SVGAGI (reference sequence).

As DNA, the CDR3 is TGTGCCAGCAGTTTTACTAGCGGGTACAATGAGCAGTTCTTC. Encoded protein: CASSFTSGYNEQFF. The chain recombines TRBV7-6 with TRBJ2-1, with TRBD2 matching over 9 bases. CDR3 size: 14 residues. Germline CDR1 is SGHVS and CDR2 is FNYEAQ. J lost 4 bases, V lost 6 bases, and 4 bases had no gene match.

V is TRBV5-1 and J is TRBJ2-1; 10 bases map to TRBD2. V dropped 5 bases and J dropped 7; count of bases not matched to a gene: 18. This CDR3 is built from 18 residues. Germline V lookup: CDR1 SGHRS, CDR2 YFSETQ. For the CDR3, the DNA is TGCGCCAGCAGGCCTCAGGGTGGGGGGCTAGCGGGAGCTAATGAGCAGTTCTTC. This sequence encodes CASRPQGGGLAGANEQFF. The complete variable domain, with remaining parts taken from reference TRBV5-1 and TRBJ2-1, reads KAGVTQTPRYLIKTRGQQVTLSCSPISGHRSVSWYQQTPGQGLQFLFEYFSETQRNKGNFPGRFSGRQFSNSRSEMNVSTLELGDSALYLCASRPQGGGLAGANEQFFGPGTRLTVL.

V usage is TRBV6-1 and J usage is TRBJ1-1; 7 nucleotides align to TRBD1. The length of the CDR3 is 15 residues. CDR1 and CDR2 (germline): MNHNS, SASEGT. Germline trimming cut 7 bases from V and 2 bases from J; bases unmatched to any gene: 10. CDR3 nucleotide sequence: TGTGCCAGCAACCTCGGACAGGTTGGTAACACTGAAGCTTTCTTT. It codes for CASNLGQVGNTEAFF.

V and J are TRBV5-1 and TRBJ1-2, with 9 bases identical to TRBD1. The V gene end was trimmed by 3 bases and the J gene end by 8 bases; junction bases not matched to a gene: 8. Germline V lookup: CDR1 SGHRS, CDR2 YFSETQ. The CDR3 sequence is 14 residues long. The CDR3 loop reads CASSSGTGSLGYTF. For the CDR3, the DNA is TGCGCCAGCAGCTCCGGGACAGGGAGCTTGGGCTACACCTTC.

The chain couples TRBV6-5 to TRBJ1-6; perhaps TRBD1 as D (6 bases). Deletions cut 5 bases from V and 7 bases from J, with 12 bases between. Germline V gene data show CDR1 as MNHEY and CDR2 as SVGAGI. The CDR3 contains 14 residues. The DNA for the CDR3 is TGTGCCAGCAGTGTCTACAGGGACAATTCACCCCTCCACTTT. It specifies CASSVYRDNSPLHF.

J is TRBJ2-5 and V is TRBV6-1, with 10 bases fitting TRBD2. CDR1 is MNHNS, CDR2 SASEGT, per germline. With 4 bases clipped from V and 4 bases from J, the junction kept 3 bases outside the gene matches. The CDR3 consists of 14 residues. Written as DNA, the CDR3 is TGTGCCAGCAGTGGACTAGCGGGTATAGAGACCCAGTACTTC. Translating gives CASSGLAGIETQYF.

This chain connects TRBV6-5 to TRBJ1-2, with 8 bases identical to TRBD1. This CDR3 has 13 residues. The V gene end was trimmed by 6 bases and the J gene end by 5 bases; junction bases not matched to a gene: 5. Germline CDR1 reads MNHEY; CDR2 reads SVGAGI. CDR3 residues: CASSPGGGYGYTF. The CDR3 DNA reads TGTGCCAGCAGCCCAGGGGGCGGGTATGGCTACACCTTC.

The chain has TRBV4-1 and TRBJ2-2; no clear D. This CDR3 has 15 residues. The germline V gene encodes CDR1 MGHRA and CDR2 YSYEKL. V was cut by 0 bases and J by 1 base, with 6 bases left in between. The CDR3 DNA follows: TGCGCCAGCAGCCAAGAGGCGGTGAACACCGGGGAGCTGTTTTTT. This codes for CASSQEAVNTGELFF.

The rearrangement uses TRBV27 and TRBJ2-1; the match to TRBD2 covers 11 bases. V shed 4 bases and J 5 bases; nucleotides not matched to a gene: 4. This CDR3 has 15 amino acids. Germline CDR1 and CDR2: MNHEY and SMNVEV (reference sequence). The CDR3 sequence: CASSSRLAGNNEQFF. The CDR3 DNA follows: TGTGCCAGCAGTTCTAGACTAGCGGGAAACAATGAGCAGTTCTTC.

This clone was observed a handful of times. The J gene is TRBJ1-2, the V gene TRBV11-1, with 8 positions matching TRBD1. The V segment lost 5 bases and the J segment 2 bases; nucleotides outside the gene matches: 7. The CDR3 has 15 amino acids. Germline CDR1 reads SGHAT; CDR2 reads FQDESV (reference sequence). CDR3 amino acids: CASSPDRGRNYGYTF. CDR3 DNA sequence: TGTGCCAGCAGCCCCGACAGGGGACGGAACTATGGCTACACCTTC.

The J gene is TRBJ2-5, the V gene TRBV5-4; 9 bases match TRBD1. V lost 4 bases, J lost 2 bases, and 3 bases stayed unmatched. CDR3 size: 14 residues. CDR1 SGHNT and CDR2 YYREEE come from the germline V gene (reference sequence). The CDR3 protein is CASSRDRDQETQYF. CDR3 bases: TGTGCCAGCAGCCGGGACAGGGATCAAGAGACCCAGTACTTC.